This entry concerns a single TCR beta chain. Its antigen remains unidentified. This CDR3 is built from 15 residues. The V segment lost 6 bases and the J segment 2 bases; nucleotides outside the gene matches: 9. Germline lookup yields CDR1 SGHKS and CDR2 YYEKEE (reference sequence). These data come from a study of shared clonotypes between healthy human individuals. Study background: Serving as donors were two women and a few men, whose ages spanned 18 to 49. The study used three CD4 naive, three CD4 memory, two CD8 naive and one CD8 memory plate per donor. General study points: Among a few donors, roughly 5% of naive CD4 clonotypes were found in common.

Terminally differentiated effector memory CD45RA+ cells were excluded from the naive CD8 cells, which were CD45RO-negative and positively selected for CCR7. For sorted subsets, 150 to 250 ng DNA per replicate equaled around 30,000 T cell genomes. This table comes from immunoSEQ multiplex PCR, and its TCRdb copy is limited to in-frame clones, with some not included. The sample includes about 2.1 million clones, about 92% of them seen just once. The receptor was derived from a young man in good health. Some clones in this sample may be carry-over from other donors' samples. Sequenced: naive CD8+ T cells from PBMCs. The chain uses TRBV5-5 and TRBJ2-7; 9 nucleotides align to TRBD1. The CDR3 loop is CASTRGGQGPYEQYF. The CDR3 bases are TGTGCCAGCACCAGGGGGGGACAGGGACCCTACGAGCAGTACTTC. The variable domain in full, completed from reference TRBV5-5 and TRBJ2-7, reads DAGVTQSPTHLIKTRGQQVTLRCSPISGHKSVSWYQQVLGQGPQFIFQYYEKEERGRGNFPDRFSARQFPNYSSELNVNALLLGDSALYLCASTRGGQGPYEQYFGPGTRLTVT.